This TCR beta chain is drawn from a study of blood T cells in healthy people across ages. General study findings and limits: Versus aged donors, long-lived donors had higher diversity and more naive CD4+ cells.

Through a sample-barcoded 5' primer and a J-beta primer mix, a second PCR was run for 7 to 11 cycles. Template switching added a 12-random-nucleotide identifier to every cDNA molecule. MiXCR was run by TCRdb on the 5' RACE reads, yielding one entry per CDR3 protein. This sample yields roughly 1,000,000 distinct CDR3 sequences, of which 25% are seen a single time; about 0.8% belongs to the top ten. V lost 7 bases to trimming and J lost 0 bases, with 15 bases between them. The CDR3 length is 15 residues. Germline V CDR1 and CDR2: SEHNR, FQNEAQ (reference sequence). In the case of this clonotype: Antigen unknown.

This sample also belongs to another study, concerning T cells of mothers and their children. As that study records: Three healthy Caucasian mothers, along with their six children, were the donors. The overlap seen between related mothers and children slightly exceeded that of unrelated pairs, though not significantly.

This clonotype was sampled from a girl aged 2-10 years in good health. Sequenced sample: blood. The V and J genes are TRBV7-9 and TRBJ1-2; D gene ambiguous. This chain's CDR3 is CASTSWLSPNYGYTF. The CDR3 region has the DNA TGTGCCAGCACCTCCTGGTTAAGTCCTAACTATGGCTACACCTTC.